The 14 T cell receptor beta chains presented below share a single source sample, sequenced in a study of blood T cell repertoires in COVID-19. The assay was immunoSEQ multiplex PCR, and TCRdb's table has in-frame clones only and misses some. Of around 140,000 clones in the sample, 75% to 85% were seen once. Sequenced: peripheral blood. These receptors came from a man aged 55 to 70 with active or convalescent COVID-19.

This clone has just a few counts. The CDR3 DNA sequence: TGTGCCAGCAGCCAAGAACCCGGACAGGGTTGGGATGGCTACACCTTC. This gives the protein CASSQEPGQGWDGYTF. The chain couples TRBV3-1 (or the pseudogene TRBV3-2) to TRBJ1-2; TRBD1 aligns across 8 bases. V shed 0 bases, J shed 6 bases, and the junction held 9 bases outside the gene matches. The germline V gene has CDR1 LGHDT and CDR2 YNNKEL (reference sequence). This CDR3 spans 16 amino acids.

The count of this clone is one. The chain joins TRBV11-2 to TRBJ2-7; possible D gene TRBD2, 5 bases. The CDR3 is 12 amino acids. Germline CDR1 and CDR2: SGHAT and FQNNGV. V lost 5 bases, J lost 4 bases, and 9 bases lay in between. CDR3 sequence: CASSLLGYEQYF. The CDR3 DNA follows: TGTGCCAGCAGCCTACTAGGTTACGAGCAGTACTTC.

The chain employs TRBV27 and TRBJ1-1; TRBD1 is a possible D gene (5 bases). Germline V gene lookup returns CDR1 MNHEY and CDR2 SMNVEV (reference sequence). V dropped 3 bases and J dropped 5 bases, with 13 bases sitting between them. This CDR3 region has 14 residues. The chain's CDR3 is CASSFRARRTEAFF. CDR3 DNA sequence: TGTGCCAGCAGTTTCAGGGCACGGCGGACTGAAGCTTTCTTT.

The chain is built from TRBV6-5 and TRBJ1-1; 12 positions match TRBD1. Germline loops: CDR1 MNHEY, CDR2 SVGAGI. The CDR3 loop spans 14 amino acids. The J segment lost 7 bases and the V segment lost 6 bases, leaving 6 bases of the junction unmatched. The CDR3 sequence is CASSPGTGGLEAFF. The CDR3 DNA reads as TGTGCCAGCAGCCCCGGGACAGGGGGCCTTGAAGCTTTCTTT.

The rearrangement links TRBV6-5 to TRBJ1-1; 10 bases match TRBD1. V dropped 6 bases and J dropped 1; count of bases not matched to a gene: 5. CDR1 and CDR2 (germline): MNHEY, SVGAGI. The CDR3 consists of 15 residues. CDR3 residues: CASRWDRGGNTEAFF. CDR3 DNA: TGTGCCAGCAGATGGGACAGGGGAGGGAACACTGAAGCTTTCTTT.

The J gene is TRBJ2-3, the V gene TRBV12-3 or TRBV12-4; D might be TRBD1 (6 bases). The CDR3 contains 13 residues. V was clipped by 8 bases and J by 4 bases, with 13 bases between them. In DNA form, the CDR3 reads TGTGCCAGCGCCGGGCAGGGGCCAGATACGCAGTATTTT. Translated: CASAGQGPDTQYF.

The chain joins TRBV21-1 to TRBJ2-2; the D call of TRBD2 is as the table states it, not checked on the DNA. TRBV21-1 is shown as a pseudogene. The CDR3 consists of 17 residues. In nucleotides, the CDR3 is TGTGCCAGCAGCAGGGGACTAGCGGAAACGAACACCGGGGAGCTGTTTTTT. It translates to CASSRGLAETNTGELFF.

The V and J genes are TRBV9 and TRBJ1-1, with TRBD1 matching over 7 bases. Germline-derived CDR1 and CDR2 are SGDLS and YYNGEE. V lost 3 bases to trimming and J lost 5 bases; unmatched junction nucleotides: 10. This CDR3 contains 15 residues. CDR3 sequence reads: CASSAGGGAGTEAFF. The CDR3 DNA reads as TGTGCCAGCAGCGCTGGAGGGGGCGCGGGGACTGAAGCTTTCTTT.

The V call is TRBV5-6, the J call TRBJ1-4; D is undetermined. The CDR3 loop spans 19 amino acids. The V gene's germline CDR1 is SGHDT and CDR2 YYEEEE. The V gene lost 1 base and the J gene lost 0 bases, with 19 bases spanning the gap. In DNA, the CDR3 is TGTGCCAGCAGCTTGTTCTTACGGCGGAAGATAGCAACTAATGAAAAACTGTTTTTT. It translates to CASSLFLRRKIATNEKLFF. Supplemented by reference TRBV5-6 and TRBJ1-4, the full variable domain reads DAGVTQSPTHLIKTRGQQVTLRCSPKSGHDTVSWYQQALGQGPQFIFQYYEEEERQRGNFPDRFSGHQFPNYSSELNVNALLLGDSALYLCASSLFLRRKIATNEKLFFGSGTQLSVL.

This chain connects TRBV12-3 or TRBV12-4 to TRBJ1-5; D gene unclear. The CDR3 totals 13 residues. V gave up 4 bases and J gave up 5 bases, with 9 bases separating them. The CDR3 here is CASSSGEYQPQHF. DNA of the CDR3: TGTGCCAGCAGTTCGGGTGAATATCAGCCCCAGCATTTT.

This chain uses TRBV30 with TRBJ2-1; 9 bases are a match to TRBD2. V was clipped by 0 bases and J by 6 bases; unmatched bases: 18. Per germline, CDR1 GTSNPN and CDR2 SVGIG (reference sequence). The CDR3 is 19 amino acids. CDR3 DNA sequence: TGTGCCTGGAGTGTATTCGCGGGGGGGCCCAGAGGTGGAGTCAATGAGCAGTTCTTC. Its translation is CAWSVFAGGPRGGVNEQFF.

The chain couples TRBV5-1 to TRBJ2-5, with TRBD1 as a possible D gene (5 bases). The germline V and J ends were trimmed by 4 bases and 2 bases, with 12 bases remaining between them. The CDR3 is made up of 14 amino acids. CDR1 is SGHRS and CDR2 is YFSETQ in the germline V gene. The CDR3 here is CASSPNTGQETQYF. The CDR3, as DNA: TGCGCCAGCAGCCCTAATACAGGACAAGAGACCCAGTACTTC.

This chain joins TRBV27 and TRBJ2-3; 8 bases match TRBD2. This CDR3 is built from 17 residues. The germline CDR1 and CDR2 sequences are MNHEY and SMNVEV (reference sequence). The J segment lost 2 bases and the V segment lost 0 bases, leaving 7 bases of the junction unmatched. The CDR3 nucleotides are TGTGCCAGCAGTTTATCGGGACGCGGGGGGCTCACAGATACGCAGTATTTT. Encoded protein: CASSLSGRGGLTDTQYF.

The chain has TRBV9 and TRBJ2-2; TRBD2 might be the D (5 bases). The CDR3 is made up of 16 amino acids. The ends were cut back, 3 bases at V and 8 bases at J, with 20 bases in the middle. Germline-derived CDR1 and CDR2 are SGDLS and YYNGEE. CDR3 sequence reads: CASSGGFEGLVGELFF. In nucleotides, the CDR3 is TGTGCCAGCAGCGGAGGTTTCGAGGGCCTAGTGGGGGAGCTGTTTTTT.